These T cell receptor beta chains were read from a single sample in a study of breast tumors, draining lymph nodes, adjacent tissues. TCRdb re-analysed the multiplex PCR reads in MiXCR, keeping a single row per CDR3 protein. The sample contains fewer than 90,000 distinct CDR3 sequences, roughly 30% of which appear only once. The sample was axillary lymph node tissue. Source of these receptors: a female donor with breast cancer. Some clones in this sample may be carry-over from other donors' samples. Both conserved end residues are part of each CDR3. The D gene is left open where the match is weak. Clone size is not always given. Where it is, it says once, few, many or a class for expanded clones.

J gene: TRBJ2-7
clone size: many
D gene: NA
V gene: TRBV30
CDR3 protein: CAWSVAQGYEQYF
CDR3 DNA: TGTGCCTGGAGTGTTGCGCAGGGTTACGAGCAGTACTTC

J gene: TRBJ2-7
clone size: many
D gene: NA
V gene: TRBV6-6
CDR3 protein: CASSHREYEQYF
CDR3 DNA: TGTGCCAGCAGCCACAGGGAATACGAGCAGTACTTC

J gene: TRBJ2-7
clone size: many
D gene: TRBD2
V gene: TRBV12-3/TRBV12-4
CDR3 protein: CASRQAGGTYEQYF
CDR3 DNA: TGTGCCAGCAGACAAGCGGGGGGAACCTACGAGCAGTACTTC

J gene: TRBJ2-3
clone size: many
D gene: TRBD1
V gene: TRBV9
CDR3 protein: CASSVGQGADTQYF
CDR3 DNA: TGTGCCAGCAGCGTAGGGCAGGGGGCAGATACGCAGTATTTT

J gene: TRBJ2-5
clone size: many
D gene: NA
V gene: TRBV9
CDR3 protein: CASSRRSGQETQYF
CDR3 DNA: TGTGCCAGCAGTCGACGTAGCGGTCAAGAGACCCAGTACTTC

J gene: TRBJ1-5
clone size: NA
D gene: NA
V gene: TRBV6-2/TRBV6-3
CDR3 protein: CASSHDSFGVGQPQHF
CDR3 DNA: TGTGCCAGCAGTCACGACAGTTTTGGCGTGGGGCAGCCCCAGCATTTT

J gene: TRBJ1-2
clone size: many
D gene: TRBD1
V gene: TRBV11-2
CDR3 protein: CASSLGSGTGDYGYTF
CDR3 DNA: TGTGCCAGCAGCTTAGGTTCCGGGACAGGGGACTATGGCTACACCTTC

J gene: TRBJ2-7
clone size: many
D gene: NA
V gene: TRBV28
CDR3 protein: CASSLDIQVYEQYF
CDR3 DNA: TGTGCCAGCAGTTTGGACATCCAAGTTTACGAGCAGTACTTC

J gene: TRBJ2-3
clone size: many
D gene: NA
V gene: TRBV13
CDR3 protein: CASSYQGSPDTQYF
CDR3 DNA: TGTGCCAGCAGCTATCAGGGAAGTCCCGATACGCAGTATTTT

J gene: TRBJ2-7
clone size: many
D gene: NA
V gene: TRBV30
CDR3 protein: CAWSVIAAYEQYF
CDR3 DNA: TGTGCCTGGAGTGTTATAGCGGCGTACGAGCAGTACTTC